A selection of T cell receptor beta chains follows, all from one sample in a study of shared clonotypes between healthy human individuals. Libraries were prepared by immunoSEQ multiplex PCR; TCRdb keeps only in-frame clonotypes and omits some of them. The sample lists roughly 2 million clones, roughly 96% occurring once. Material for sequencing was naive CD4+ T cells sorted from blood. Every receptor here comes from a man aged 18 to 30 in good health. Both conserved end residues are part of each CDR3. Fields, in order: J gene, clone size, D gene, V gene, CDR3 DNA, CDR3 protein. D genes are given only for firm matches. The listing skips clone size in some rows; elsewhere it reads once, few, many or a size class.

TRBJ2-3	-	TRBD2	TRBV27	TGTGCCAGCAGTTTGCTCCCCCTAGCGGGGAACACAGATACGCAGTATTTT	CASSLLPLAGNTDTQYF
TRBJ1-1	-	-	TRBV5-4	TGTGCCAGCAGCCAGGACGTGAACACTGAAGCTTTCTTT	CASSQDVNTEAFF
TRBJ2-2	-	TRBD2	TRBV6-5	TGTGCCAGCAGCCGGGGACTAGCGGTGACCGGGGAGCTGTTTTTT	CASSRGLAVTGELFF
TRBJ1-5	-	-	TRBV4-3	TGCGCCAGCAGCCAGTCAATAAGCAATCAGCCCCAGCATTTT	CASSQSISNQPQHF
TRBJ2-5	-	-	TRBV7-9	TGTGCCAGCAGCTTAGAGGGGCTAGCTGAGACCCAGTACTTC	CASSLEGLAETQYF
TRBJ2-7	-	TRBD2	TRBV13	TGTGCCAGCAGCCTTCAGCGGGGGTACGAGCAGTACTTC	CASSLQRGYEQYF
TRBJ1-1	-	-	TRBV5-1	TGCGCCAGCAGCGGGACGATGAACACTGAAGCTTTCTTT	CASSGTMNTEAFF
TRBJ1-5	-	TRBD1	TRBV10-3	TGTGCCATCAGGGGACAGATCAATCAGCCCCAGCATTTT	CAIRGQINQPQHF
TRBJ2-1	-	TRBD2	TRBV7-2	TGTGCCAGCAGCATCGGACTAGCGGGAGGGCCGGATGAGCAGTTCTTC	CASSIGLAGGPDEQFF
TRBJ1-5	-	-	TRBV7-8	TGTGCCAGCAGCCTGGAGGGCATTCTAGTCCTCCAGCCCCAGCATTTT	CASSLEGILVLQPQHF
TRBJ1-1	-	-	TRBV30	TGTGCCTGGAGGCGGGCCGGGACCGACACTGAAGCTTTCTTT	CAWRRAGTDTEAFF
TRBJ1-2	-	-	TRBV6-5	TGTGCCAGCAGTTACCGGGACAAGAACTATGGCTACACCTTC	CASSYRDKNYGYTF
TRBJ2-1	-	TRBD2	TRBV27	TGTGCCAGCAGTTTATTTACGGGACTAGCGGGAGATGAGCAGTTCTTC	CASSLFTGLAGDEQFF
TRBJ2-4	-	TRBD1	TRBV5-1	TGCGCCAGCAGCCCGCCGACAGGGGACATTCAGTACTTC	CASSPPTGDIQYF
TRBJ2-2	-	-	TRBV25-1	TGTGCCAGCAGTATCAACAGCGTAAACACCGGGGAGCTGTTTTTT	CASSINSVNTGELFF
TRBJ1-1	-	-	TRBV30	TGTGCCTGGAGTGCTTCGTTGGTGGGATTGAAGACTGAAGCTTTCTTT	CAWSASLVGLKTEAFF
TRBJ1-2	-	-	TRBV19	TGTGCCAGTCAACTGGACCGAGGCTATGGCTACACCTTC	CASQLDRGYGYTF
TRBJ1-1	-	-	TRBV28	TGTGCCAGCAGTTTGGGGGCTTTGAACACTGAAGCTTTCTTT	CASSLGALNTEAFF
TRBJ1-2	once	TRBD1	TRBV28	TGTGCCAGCAGTTTCGGGGACAGCCGACTATGGAAAGGCTACACCTTC	CASSFGDSRLWKGYTF
TRBJ1-6	-	-	TRBV14	TGTGCCAGCAGCCAAGATGTTCAGGGTCCTCTCCACTTT	CASSQDVQGPLHF
TRBJ1-6	-	-	TRBV19	TGTGCCAGTAGTATAATGGACGCAGCTTATAATTCACCCCTCCACTTT	CASSIMDAAYNSPLHF
TRBJ1-2	-	TRBD1	TRBV19	TGTGCCAGTAGGGAAGGGACAGGCCCGGGCGGCTACACCTTC	CASREGTGPGGYTF
TRBJ2-2	-	TRBD2	TRBV5-4	TGTGCCAGCAGCTACCCGGCCAGCGGGATGGACACCGGGGAGCTGTTTTTT	CASSYPASGMDTGELFF
TRBJ2-1	-	-	TRBV7-8	TGTGCCAGCAGCTTGGCGGAGAGCTCCTACAATGAGCAGTTCTTC	CASSLAESSYNEQFF
TRBJ2-7	-	TRBD1	TRBV5-6	TGTGCCAGCAGCATTGACAGGGGCTACGAGCAGTACTTC	CASSIDRGYEQYF
TRBJ2-3	-	TRBD2	TRBV10-1	TGCGCCAGCAGTGAGGCAAAACTAGCGGGACCGCGGGATACGCAGTATTTT	CASSEAKLAGPRDTQYF
TRBJ1-1	-	-	TRBV18	TGTGCCAGCTCACCAAACCTGAACACTGAAGCTTTCTTT	CASSPNLNTEAFF
TRBJ1-6	-	-	TRBV7-9	TGTGCCAGCAGCTCCGGACAAGGTCAATATTCACCCCTCCACTTT	CASSSGQGQYSPLHF
TRBJ2-5	-	TRBD2	TRBV28	TGTGCCAGCACCGGCGGGGGGGCCGCCGAGACCCAGTACTTC	CASTGGGAAETQYF
TRBJ2-2	once	-	TRBV7-3	TGTGCCAGCAGCCTACTCGGGGGGCTTAACACCGGGGAGCTGTTTTTT	CASSLLGGLNTGELFF
TRBJ2-7	-	TRBD1	TRBV11-3	TGTGCCAGCAGCCGGACAGGCGAGTACGAGCAGTACTTC	CASSRTGEYEQYF
TRBJ2-2	-	-	TRBV5-1	TGCGCCAGCAGCTTGGCGGGGGTGAACACCGGGGAGCTGTTTTTT	CASSLAGVNTGELFF